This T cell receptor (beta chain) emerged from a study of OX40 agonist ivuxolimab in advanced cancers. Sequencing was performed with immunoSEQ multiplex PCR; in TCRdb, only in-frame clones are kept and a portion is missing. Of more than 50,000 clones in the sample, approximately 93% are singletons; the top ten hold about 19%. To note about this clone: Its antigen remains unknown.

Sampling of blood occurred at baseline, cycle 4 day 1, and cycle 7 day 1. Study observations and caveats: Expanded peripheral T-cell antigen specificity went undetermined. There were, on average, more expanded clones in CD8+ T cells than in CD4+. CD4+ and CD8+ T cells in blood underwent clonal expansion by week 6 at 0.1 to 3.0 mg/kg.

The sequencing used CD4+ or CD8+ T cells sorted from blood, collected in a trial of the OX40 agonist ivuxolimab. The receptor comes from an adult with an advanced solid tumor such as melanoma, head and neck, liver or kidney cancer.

The CDR3 reads CATSRDAGTHLPQHF. For the CDR3, the DNA is TGTGCCACCAGCAGAGATGCGGGTACCCACCTGCCCCAGCATTTT. The J gene is TRBJ1-5, the V gene TRBV15; D is unclear. The CDR3 contains 15 residues. Trimming pared 0 bases from V and 9 bases from J, leaving 15 bases between. Germline CDR1 LNHNV, CDR2 YYDKDF (reference sequence).